This is a list of T cell receptor beta chains from one sample in a study of T cells in Graves' hyperthyroidism and ophthalmopathy. TCRdb independently ran MiXCR on the multiplex PCR reads; one entry per CDR3 protein. The repertoire holds about 400,000 distinct CDR3 sequences, approximately 15% seen once, with less than 15% in the top ten. Material for sequencing was blood. These receptors all stem from a man aged 18 to 35 with Graves' ophthalmopathy. CDR3s include the opening cysteine and the closing phenylalanine or tryptophan. The D gene is left open where the match is weak. Size is stated for part of the rows, as once, few or many counts, or as a class when the clone is expanded.

CDR3 DNA	CDR3 protein	J gene	clone size	D gene	V gene
TGTGCCAGCAGTATGGGGGAAACTGAGCAGTTCTTC	CASSMGETEQFF	TRBJ2-1	few	-	TRBV12-3/TRBV12-4
TGTGCCAGCAGCCAAAAAATAGCGGGGGAGGCTAACACAGATACGCAGTATTTT	CASSQKIAGEANTDTQYF	TRBJ2-3	many	TRBD2	TRBV14
TGTGCCATCAGTGAACTAGCCAGGGGCCGCACAGATACGCAGTATTTT	CAISELARGRTDTQYF	TRBJ2-3	many	-	TRBV10-3
TGTGCCAGCAGCTTAGTACAGGGCGCCGGCATTCAGTACTTC	CASSLVQGAGIQYF	TRBJ2-4	-	-	TRBV7-6
TGCGCCAGCAGCTTGCGCGAAAGCACAGATACGCAGTATTTT	CASSLRESTDTQYF	TRBJ2-3	many	-	TRBV5-1
TGTGCCAGCAGAAGCCCCGGGGGCGGGAGTAGGGTCTCCTACGAGCAGTACTTC	CASRSPGGGSRVSYEQYF	TRBJ2-7	-	-	TRBV2
TGTGCCACCAGCAGTGAAACAGGGGCTTACAATGAGCAGTTCTTC	CATSSETGAYNEQFF	TRBJ2-1	-	TRBD1	TRBV15
TGCGCCAGCAGCCAAGACCCATCTAGCGGGATGTACGAGCAGTACTTC	CASSQDPSSGMYEQYF	TRBJ2-7	few	TRBD2	TRBV4-1
TGCAGTGCTAGGGGACAGGGAGCGGGCACCGGGGAGCTGTTTTTT	CSARGQGAGTGELFF	TRBJ2-2	many	TRBD1	TRBV20-1
TGCAGTGCCAAGACAGAGTCCCTCTACGAGCAGTACTTC	CSAKTESLYEQYF	TRBJ2-7	many	-	TRBV20-1
TGTGCCAGCAGCTATCTAGCTTCCTACGAGCAGTACTTC	CASSYLASYEQYF	TRBJ2-7	few	-	TRBV6-1
TGTGCCAGCAGCTTTTCGGCGCTGACAGTGCCAGGTGAAAAACTGTTTTTT	CASSFSALTVPGEKLFF	TRBJ1-4	many	-	TRBV11-3
TGTGCCAGTAGTATAGATCGCGGGACAGATCGCTATGGCTACACCTTC	CASSIDRGTDRYGYTF	TRBJ1-2	many	TRBD1	TRBV19
TGTGCCAGCAGTTACCCCGGAGATGGCGGGAGAAGGTATGAGCAGTTCTTC	CASSYPGDGGRRYEQFF	TRBJ2-1	many	TRBD2	TRBV6-2/TRBV6-3
TGTGCCAGCAGCGTGACAGGGGCCATGTACCAAGAGACCCAGTACTTC	CASSVTGAMYQETQYF	TRBJ2-5	many	TRBD1	TRBV9
TGTGCCAGCAGTTTTGTTACTCGCACAGATACGCAGTATTTT	CASSFVTRTDTQYF	TRBJ2-3	-	-	TRBV27
TGCAGTGCTAGATACGACAGGGCCGCAGGGCCCCTCCACTTT	CSARYDRAAGPLHF	TRBJ1-6	many	TRBD1	TRBV20-1
TGCGCCAGCAGGAGACTAGCGGGAGACTACGAGCAGTACTTC	CASRRLAGDYEQYF	TRBJ2-7	many	TRBD2	TRBV10-1
TGTGCCAGCAGCTTAGAGCGGGGGGGCCGGGAGACCCAGTACTTC	CASSLERGGRETQYF	TRBJ2-5	few	TRBD2	TRBV7-2
TGTGCCAGCAGCCAAAAGTTCACAGGATCGTGGACCGGGGAGCTGTTTTTT	CASSQKFTGSWTGELFF	TRBJ2-2	many	-	TRBV3-1
TGCGCCAGCAGCTTGGGAGGGGCTCTTTACACTGAAGCTTTCTTT	CASSLGGALYTEAFF	TRBJ1-1	many	-	TRBV5-1
TGTGCCTGGACTCGTTTGGTGACAGGCTACACCTTC	CAWTRLVTGYTF	TRBJ1-2	few	-	TRBV30
TGTGCCAGCAGCCAAGCAGGGCCCCCCGCCTACACCTTC	CASSQAGPPAYTF	TRBJ1-2	many	-	TRBV3-1
TGTGCCAGCAGGAGACAGGTCTACGAGCAGTACTTC	CASRRQVYEQYF	TRBJ2-7	many	-	TRBV6-1
TGCGGGGCCCGGATCTCGACCAATGAGCAGTTCTTC	CGARISTNEQFF	TRBJ2-1	few	-	TRBV29-1
TGTGCCAGTAGGGGACATTTTTCTGAAGCTTTCTTT	CASRGHFSEAFF	TRBJ1-1	-	-	TRBV19